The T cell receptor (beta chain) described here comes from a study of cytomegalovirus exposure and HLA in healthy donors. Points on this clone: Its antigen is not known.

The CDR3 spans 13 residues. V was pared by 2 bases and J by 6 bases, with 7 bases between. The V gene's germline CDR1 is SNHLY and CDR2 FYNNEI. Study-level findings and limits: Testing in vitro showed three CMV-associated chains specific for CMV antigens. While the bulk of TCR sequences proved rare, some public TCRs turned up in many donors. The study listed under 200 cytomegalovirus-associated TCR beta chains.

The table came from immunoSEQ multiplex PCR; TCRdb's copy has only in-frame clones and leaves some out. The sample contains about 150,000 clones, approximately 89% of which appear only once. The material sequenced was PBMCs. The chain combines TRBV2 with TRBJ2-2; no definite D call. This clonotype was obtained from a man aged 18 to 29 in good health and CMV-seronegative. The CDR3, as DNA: TGTGCCAGCAGTGAAATAGTAGCCGGGGAGCTGTTTTTT. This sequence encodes CASSEIVAGELFF.